This T cell receptor beta chain was sequenced for a study of shared clonotypes between healthy human individuals. Study information: Every donor yielded three CD4 naive, three CD4 memory, two CD8 naive and one CD8 memory plate.

Sequencing was performed with immunoSEQ multiplex PCR; in TCRdb, only in-frame clones are kept and a portion is missing. This table has about 1 million clones, around four fifths appearing once. The CDR3 has 13 residues. Germline V CDR1 and CDR2: SQVTM, ANQGSEA. The receptor comes from a young man in good health. The sequencing sample was made of memory CD4+ T cells sorted from blood. The sample's subset: CD45RA-negative fraction. The V gene is TRBV29-1, the J gene TRBJ2-3, with TRBD2 matching 9 bases. The CDR3 loop reads CSGRGSSGKTQYF. The CDR3 DNA reads TGCAGTGGGAGAGGGTCTAGCGGGAAGACGCAGTATTTT.